The rows below give T cell receptor beta chains drawn from one sample of a study of T cell clonotyping in hematopoietic cell transplantation. Sequenced by immunoSEQ multiplex PCR; TCRdb stores in-frame clones only, minus some. The sample holds several thousand clones, 66% seen once. Sequenced material: peripheral blood mononuclear cells, taken 100 days after allogeneic stem cell transplant. Source of these receptors: a male patient aged 55 to 69 who had an allogeneic stem cell transplant from an unrelated donor, so the T cells may come from the graft donor. Some clones in this sample may be carry-over from other donors' samples. The CDR3 runs from the conserved cysteine through the conserved F or W. D genes are given only for firm matches. Clone size is stated in some rows and not others, as once, few, many or a class when expanded.

V: TRBV11-3
size: NA
D: TRBD1
J: TRBJ2-2
DNA: TGTGCCAGCAGCTCCAGGGGGCGCTTTCCCGGGGAGCTGTTTTTT
CDR3: CASSSRGRFPGELFF

V: TRBV4-1
size: NA
D: NA
J: TRBJ1-5
DNA: TGCGCCAGCAGCCAAGATCGGACCAGGGGAACATATGGCAATCAGCCCCAGCATTTT
CDR3: CASSQDRTRGTYGNQPQHF

V: TRBV6-5
size: few
D: NA
J: TRBJ2-7
DNA: TGTGCCAGCAGGGGACACCTAAACTACGAGCAGTACTTC
CDR3: CASRGHLNYEQYF

V: TRBV6-1
size: NA
D: NA
J: TRBJ1-5
DNA: TGTGCCAGCAGTGAACGACAGAGTGAAAGCAATCAGCCCCAGCATTTT
CDR3: CASSERQSESNQPQHF

V: TRBV5-6
size: few
D: TRBD1
J: TRBJ1-3
DNA: TGTGCCAGCATGACAGGGGAGGTGTCTGGAAACACCATATATTTT
CDR3: CASMTGEVSGNTIYF

V: TRBV2
size: NA
D: TRBD1
J: TRBJ1-1
DNA: TGTGCCAGCAGTGAAGTGCAGGGGGGCACTGAAGCTTTCTTT
CDR3: CASSEVQGGTEAFF

V: TRBV10-3
size: NA
D: NA
J: TRBJ2-2
DNA: TGTGCCATCAAGATAGCCCAACTAGCCCACCCCGGGGAGCTGTTTTTT
CDR3: CAIKIAQLAHPGELFF

V: TRBV5-1
size: NA
D: NA
J: TRBJ1-3
DNA: TGCGCCAGCAGCTTGACTCCTCCAGGCCCTGGAAACACCATATATTTT
CDR3: CASSLTPPGPGNTIYF

V: TRBV27
size: NA
D: TRBD1
J: TRBJ1-6
DNA: TGTGCCAGCAGTCTACCCGGGACAGGGTTATCACCCCTCCACTTT
CDR3: CASSLPGTGLSPLHF

V: TRBV2
size: medium-sized
D: NA
J: TRBJ2-3
DNA: TGTGCCAGCAGGACCCAGCAAGGGACAGATACGCAGTATTTT
CDR3: CASRTQQGTDTQYF

V: TRBV5-1
size: few
D: NA
J: TRBJ1-1
DNA: TGCGCCAGCAGCTCAGCACAACGAAGCACTGAAGCTTTCTTT
CDR3: CASSSAQRSTEAFF

V: TRBV7-8
size: few
D: NA
J: TRBJ2-5
DNA: TGTGCCAGCAGCCAGGACAGACAAGAGACCCAGTACTTC
CDR3: CASSQDRQETQYF

V: TRBV5-8
size: few
D: NA
J: TRBJ2-5
DNA: TGTGCCAGCAGCTGGCCCCGGAGGGGAGAGACCCAGTACTTC
CDR3: CASSWPRRGETQYF

V: TRBV28
size: NA
D: NA
J: TRBJ2-2
DNA: TGTGCCAGCAGTTTGACGGGCTTGAGCACCGGGGAGCTGTTTTTT
CDR3: CASSLTGLSTGELFF

V: TRBV6-6
size: NA
D: NA
J: TRBJ2-7
DNA: TGTGCCAGCAGCCTCTCGGGGGAGCAGTACTTC
CDR3: CASSLSGEQYF

V: TRBV5-6
size: NA
D: TRBD1
J: TRBJ1-4
DNA: TGTGCCAGCAGCCCGACAGGGTCGACTAATGAAAAACTGTTTTTT
CDR3: CASSPTGSTNEKLFF

V: TRBV6-1
size: medium-sized
D: NA
J: TRBJ1-2
DNA: TGTGCCAGCAGTCCGACGGGGAACTATGGCTACACCTTC
CDR3: CASSPTGNYGYTF

V: TRBV9
size: NA
D: NA
J: TRBJ2-1
DNA: TGTGCCAGCAGCGTAGTCGCAAGCGGGTATACAAGCTCCTACAATGAGCAGTTCTTC
CDR3: CASSVVASGYTSSYNEQFF

V: TRBV28
size: NA
D: NA
J: TRBJ2-7
DNA: TGTGCCAGCACGACGACGGCGCAGCAGTACTTC
CDR3: CASTTTAQQYF

V: TRBV7-2
size: NA
D: TRBD2
J: TRBJ2-7
DNA: TGTGCCAGCAGCCTCTCCGTAGCGGGAGGATACGAGCAGTACTTC
CDR3: CASSLSVAGGYEQYF

V: TRBV5-1
size: NA
D: TRBD1
J: TRBJ2-1
DNA: TGTGCCAGCAGCTTCGGAGACAGGGCCTACAATGAGCAGTTCTTC
CDR3: CASSFGDRAYNEQFF

V: TRBV6-5
size: NA
D: NA
J: TRBJ2-5
DNA: TGTGCCAGCAGGCCTACTAGGATCATCTATCGGACCCAGTACTTC
CDR3: CASRPTRIIYRTQYF

V: TRBV19
size: NA
D: NA
J: TRBJ1-6
DNA: TGTGCCAGCGGGGACACAACGTATAATTCACCCCTCCACTTT
CDR3: CASGDTTYNSPLHF

V: TRBV6-1
size: NA
D: NA
J: TRBJ1-1
DNA: TGTGCCAGCAGTCCGGTGGAAAACACTGAAGCTTTCTTT
CDR3: CASSPVENTEAFF

V: TRBV5-8
size: NA
D: NA
J: TRBJ2-3
DNA: TGTGCCAGCAGCTTGGTTGGACCCACAGATACGCAGTATTTT
CDR3: CASSLVGPTDTQYF

V: TRBV12-5
size: NA
D: NA
J: TRBJ2-1
DNA: TGTGCTAGTGGTCCCGGGGCGATTGTTGAGCAGTTCTTC
CDR3: CASGPGAIVEQFF

V: TRBV13
size: NA
D: TRBD1
J: TRBJ1-2
DNA: TGTGCCAGCAGCTTAGGCCAGGGGGGGTACTATGGCTACACCTTC
CDR3: CASSLGQGGYYGYTF

V: TRBV20-1
size: NA
D: NA
J: TRBJ2-5
DNA: TGCAGTGCTAGGAACCAAGAGACCCAGTACTTC
CDR3: CSARNQETQYF

V: TRBV6-1
size: medium-sized
D: TRBD2
J: TRBJ2-3
DNA: TGTGCCAGCAGTGAAGCGCTAGCGGGGAGGAGCACAGATACGCAGTATTTT
CDR3: CASSEALAGRSTDTQYF